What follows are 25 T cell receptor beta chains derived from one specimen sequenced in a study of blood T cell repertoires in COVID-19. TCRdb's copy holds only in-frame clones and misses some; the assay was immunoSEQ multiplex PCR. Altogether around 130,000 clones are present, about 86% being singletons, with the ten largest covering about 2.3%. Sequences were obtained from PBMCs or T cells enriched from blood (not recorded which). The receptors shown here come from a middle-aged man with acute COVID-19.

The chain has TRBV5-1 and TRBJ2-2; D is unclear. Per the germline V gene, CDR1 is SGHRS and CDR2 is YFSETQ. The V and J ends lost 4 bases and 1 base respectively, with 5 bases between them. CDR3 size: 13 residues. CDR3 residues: CASSNGNTGELFF. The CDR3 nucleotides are TGCGCCAGCAGCAACGGGAACACCGGGGAGCTGTTTTTT.

CDR3 protein: CASSMSGAYNEQFF. Written as DNA, the CDR3 is TGTGCCAGCAGTATGAGCGGAGCCTACAATGAGCAGTTCTTC. The gene calls are TRBV7-9 and TRBJ2-1; D possibly corresponds to TRBD2 (5 bases). Germline V gives CDR1 SEHNR, CDR2 FQNEAQ (reference sequence). V lost 6 bases and J 2 bases, leaving 11 bases between the germline ends. The CDR3 totals 14 residues.

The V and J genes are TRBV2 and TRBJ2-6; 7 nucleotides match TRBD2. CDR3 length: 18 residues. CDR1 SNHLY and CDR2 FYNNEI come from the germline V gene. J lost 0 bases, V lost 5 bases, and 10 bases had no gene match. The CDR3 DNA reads TGTGCCAGCAGTCTAGAAGCGGGGTACCTCTCTGGGGCCAACGTCCTGACTTTC. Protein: CASSLEAGYLSGANVLTF.

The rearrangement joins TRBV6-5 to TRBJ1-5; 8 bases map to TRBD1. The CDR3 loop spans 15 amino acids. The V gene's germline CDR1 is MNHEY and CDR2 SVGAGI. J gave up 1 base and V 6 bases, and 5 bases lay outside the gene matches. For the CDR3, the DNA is TGTGCCAGCAGGCCAGGGGGCGCGAGCAATCAGCCCCAGCATTTT. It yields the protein CASRPGGASNQPQHF.

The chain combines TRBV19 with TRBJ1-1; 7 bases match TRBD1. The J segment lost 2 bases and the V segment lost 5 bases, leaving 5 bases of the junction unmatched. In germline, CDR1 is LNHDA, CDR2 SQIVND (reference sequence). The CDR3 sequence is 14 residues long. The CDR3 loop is CASSPRTGNTEAFF. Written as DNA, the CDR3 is TGTGCCAGTAGTCCCCGGACAGGCAACACTGAAGCTTTCTTT. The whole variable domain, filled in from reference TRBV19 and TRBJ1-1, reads DGGITQSPKYLFRKEGQNVTLSCEQNLNHDAMYWYRQDPGQGLRLIYYSQIVNDFQKGDIAEGYSVSREKKESFPLTVTSAQKNPTAFYLCASSPRTGNTEAFFGQGTRLTVV.

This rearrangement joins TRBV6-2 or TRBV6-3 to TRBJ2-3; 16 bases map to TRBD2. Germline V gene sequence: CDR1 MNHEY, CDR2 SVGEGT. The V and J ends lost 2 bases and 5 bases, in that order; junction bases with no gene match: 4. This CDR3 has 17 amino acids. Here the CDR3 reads CASSYGTSGGGRDTQYF. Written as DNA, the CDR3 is TGTGCCAGCAGTTACGGGACTAGCGGGGGGGGTCGAGATACGCAGTATTTT.

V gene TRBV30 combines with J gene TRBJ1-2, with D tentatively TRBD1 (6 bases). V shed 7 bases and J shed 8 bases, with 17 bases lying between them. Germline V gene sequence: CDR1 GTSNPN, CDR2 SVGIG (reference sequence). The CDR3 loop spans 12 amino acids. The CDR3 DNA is TGTGCCTCCCAGTTAAGGGGGGGCGGCTACACCTTC. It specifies CASQLRGGGYTF.

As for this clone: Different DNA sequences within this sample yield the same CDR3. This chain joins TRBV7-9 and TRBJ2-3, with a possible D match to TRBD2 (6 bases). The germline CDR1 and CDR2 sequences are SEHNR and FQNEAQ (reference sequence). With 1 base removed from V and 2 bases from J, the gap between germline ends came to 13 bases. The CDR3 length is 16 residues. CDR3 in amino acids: CASSLESGENTDTQYF. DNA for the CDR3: TGTGCCAGCAGCTTAGAATCGGGGGAGAACACAGATACGCAGTATTTT.

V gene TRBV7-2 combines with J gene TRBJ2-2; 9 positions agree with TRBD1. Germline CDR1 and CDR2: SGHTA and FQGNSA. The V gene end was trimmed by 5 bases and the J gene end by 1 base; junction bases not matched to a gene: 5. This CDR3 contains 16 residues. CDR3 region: CASSVQGALNTGELFF. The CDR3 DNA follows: TGTGCCAGCAGCGTACAGGGGGCCTTGAACACCGGGGAGCTGTTTTTT.

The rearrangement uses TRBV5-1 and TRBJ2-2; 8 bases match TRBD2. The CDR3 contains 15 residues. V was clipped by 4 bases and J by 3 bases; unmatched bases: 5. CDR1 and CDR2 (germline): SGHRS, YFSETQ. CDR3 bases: TGCGCCAGCAGCCCCGGGGGGGCGGACACCGGGGAGCTGTTTTTT. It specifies CASSPGGADTGELFF.

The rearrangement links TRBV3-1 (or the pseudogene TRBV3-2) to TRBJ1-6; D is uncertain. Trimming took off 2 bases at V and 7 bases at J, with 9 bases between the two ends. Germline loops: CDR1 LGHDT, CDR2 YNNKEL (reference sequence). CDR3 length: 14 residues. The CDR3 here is CASSQYIPNSPLHF. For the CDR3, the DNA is TGTGCCAGCAGCCAATACATCCCCAATTCACCCCTCCACTTT.

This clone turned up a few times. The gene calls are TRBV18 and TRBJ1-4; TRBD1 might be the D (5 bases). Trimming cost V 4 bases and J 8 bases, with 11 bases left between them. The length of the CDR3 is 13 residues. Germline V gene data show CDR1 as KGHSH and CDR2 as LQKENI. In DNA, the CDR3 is TGTGCCAGCTCACTCAGGGAATACGAAAAACTGTTTTTT. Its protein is CASSLREYEKLFF.

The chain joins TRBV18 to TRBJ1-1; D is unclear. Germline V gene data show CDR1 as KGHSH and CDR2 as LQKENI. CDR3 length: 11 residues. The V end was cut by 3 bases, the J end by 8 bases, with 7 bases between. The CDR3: CASSPGQEAFF. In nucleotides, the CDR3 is TGTGCCAGCTCACCTGGGCAGGAAGCTTTCTTT.

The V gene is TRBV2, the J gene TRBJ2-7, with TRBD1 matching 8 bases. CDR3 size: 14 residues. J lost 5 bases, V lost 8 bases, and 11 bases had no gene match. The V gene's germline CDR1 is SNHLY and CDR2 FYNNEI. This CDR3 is CASSPSGTGDEQYF. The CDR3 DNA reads TGTGCCAGCTCCCCTTCCGGGACAGGCGACGAGCAGTACTTC.

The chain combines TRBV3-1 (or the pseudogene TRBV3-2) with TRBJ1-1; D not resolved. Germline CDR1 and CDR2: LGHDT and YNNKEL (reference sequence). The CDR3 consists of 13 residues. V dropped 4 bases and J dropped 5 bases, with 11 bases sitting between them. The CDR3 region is CASSPRGGTEAFF. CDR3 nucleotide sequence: TGTGCCAGCAGCCCTCGGGGAGGGACTGAAGCTTTCTTT.

This CDR3 is CSVGQVANTGELFF. For the CDR3, the DNA is TGCAGCGTAGGACAGGTCGCGAACACCGGGGAGCTGTTTTTT. V usage is TRBV29-1 and J usage is TRBJ2-2; 7 nucleotides match TRBD1. The CDR3 consists of 14 residues. Per germline, CDR1 SQVTM and CDR2 ANQGSEA. J gave up 0 bases and V 6 bases, and 4 bases lay outside the gene matches.

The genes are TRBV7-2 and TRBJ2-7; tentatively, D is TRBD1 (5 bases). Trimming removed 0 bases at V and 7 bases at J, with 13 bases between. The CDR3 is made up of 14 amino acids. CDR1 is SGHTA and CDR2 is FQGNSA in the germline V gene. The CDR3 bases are TGTGCCAGCAGCTTAGCAGGGGCCGCCGGGGAGCAGTACTTC. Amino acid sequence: CASSLAGAAGEQYF.

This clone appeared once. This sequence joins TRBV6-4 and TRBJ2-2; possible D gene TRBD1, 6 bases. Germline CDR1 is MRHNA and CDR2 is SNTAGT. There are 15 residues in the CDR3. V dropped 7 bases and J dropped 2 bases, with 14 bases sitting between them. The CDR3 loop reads CASKGKGVNTGELFF. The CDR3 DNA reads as TGTGCCAGCAAGGGAAAGGGGGTAAACACCGGGGAGCTGTTTTTT.

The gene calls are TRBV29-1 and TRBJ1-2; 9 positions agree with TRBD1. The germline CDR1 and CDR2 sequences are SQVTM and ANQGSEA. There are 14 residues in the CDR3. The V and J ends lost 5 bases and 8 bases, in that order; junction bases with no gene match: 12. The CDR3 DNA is TGCAGCGTTTTGACCGGGACAGGGTCGGAGGGCTACACCTTC. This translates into CSVLTGTGSEGYTF.

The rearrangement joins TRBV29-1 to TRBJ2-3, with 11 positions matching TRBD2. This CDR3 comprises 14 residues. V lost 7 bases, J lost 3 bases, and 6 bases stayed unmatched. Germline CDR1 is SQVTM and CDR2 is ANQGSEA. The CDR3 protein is CSALGLADTDTQYF. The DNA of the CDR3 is TGCAGCGCCCTGGGACTAGCGGATACAGATACGCAGTATTTT.

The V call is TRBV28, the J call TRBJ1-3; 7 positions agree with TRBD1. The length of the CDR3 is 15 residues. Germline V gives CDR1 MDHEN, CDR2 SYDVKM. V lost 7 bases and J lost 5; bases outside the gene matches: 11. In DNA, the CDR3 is TGTGCCAGCAATCCCTCAGGGGGTAAACGAAACACCATATATTTT. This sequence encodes CASNPSGGKRNTIYF.

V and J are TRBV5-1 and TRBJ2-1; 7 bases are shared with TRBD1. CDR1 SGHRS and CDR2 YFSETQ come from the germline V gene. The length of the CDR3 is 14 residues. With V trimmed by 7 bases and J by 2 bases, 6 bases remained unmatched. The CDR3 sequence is CASGPGQTYNEQFF. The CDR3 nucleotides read TGCGCCAGCGGACCGGGACAGACCTACAATGAGCAGTTCTTC.

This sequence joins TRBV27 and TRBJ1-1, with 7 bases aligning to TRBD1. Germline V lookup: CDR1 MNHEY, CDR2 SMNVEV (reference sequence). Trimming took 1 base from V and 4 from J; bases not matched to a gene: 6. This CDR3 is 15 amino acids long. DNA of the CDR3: TGTGCCAGCAGTTTATACGGCAGGGGGAGCACTGAAGCTTTCTTT. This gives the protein CASSLYGRGSTEAFF.

The CDR3 nucleotides are TGTGCCAGCAGTTCCTCGGGGGGAGGATACAATGAGCAGTTCTTC. Its protein is CASSSSGGGYNEQFF. The chain has TRBV27 and TRBJ2-1, with 7 bases matching TRBD2. Per the germline V gene, CDR1 is MNHEY and CDR2 is SMNVEV (reference sequence). CDR3 length equals 15 residues. The V gene end was trimmed by 4 bases and the J gene end by 4 bases; junction bases not matched to a gene: 7.

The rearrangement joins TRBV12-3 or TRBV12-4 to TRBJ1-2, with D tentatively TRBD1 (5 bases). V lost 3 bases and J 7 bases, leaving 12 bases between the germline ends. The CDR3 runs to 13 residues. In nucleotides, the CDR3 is TGTGCCAGCAGTTTTAGGGGATCGGGTGGCTACACCTTC. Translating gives CASSFRGSGGYTF.